Sequencing of this TCR beta chain was carried out in a study of CD8 T cells in ankylosing spondylitis. The CDR3 length is 16 residues. Germline CDR1 and CDR2: SGHVS and FQNEAQ. Trimming at V came to 2 bases and at J to 6 bases, leaving 11 bases not matched to a gene. Overall study results and limits: In ankylosing spondylitis blood, a motif of seven to nine highly homologous TCR beta variants appeared characteristic. According to the report, clones linked to the disease were significantly enriched in matched synovial fluid samples taken from ankylosing spondylitis patients. In synovial fluid and blood from reactive arthritis, some motif variants were previously reported.

Ten or more counts support this clonotype. Antigen specificity is unknown. Quantitative 5'-RACE with molecular barcodes produced the TCR beta libraries. Using its own MiXCR run on the 5' RACE reads, TCRdb lists one record per CDR3 protein. The repertoire holds about 130,000 distinct CDR3 sequences, around 9.7% seen once, with approximately 3.6% in the top ten. The sequencing input was blood, either unsorted or a sorted T cell fraction (not recorded which). This TCR was sampled from a male donor with ankylosing spondylitis or in good health (not recorded which). This chain joins TRBV7-8 and TRBJ2-5; 8 nucleotides align to TRBD1. The CDR3 sequence: CASSLKDRVVLKTQYF. The CDR3, as DNA: TGTGCCAGCAGCTTAAAGGACAGGGTCGTTTTAAAGACCCAGTACTTC. Combining the CDR3 with reference TRBV7-8 and TRBJ2-5 gives the whole variable domain GAGVSQSPRYKVAKRGQDVALRCDPISGHVSLFWYQQALGQGPEFLTYFQNEAQLDKSGLPSDRFFAERPEGSVSTLKIQRTQQEDSAVYLCASSLKDRVVLKTQYFGPGTRLLVL.